This entry lists 4 T cell receptor beta chains sequenced from one sample in a study of blood T cell repertoires in COVID-19. Here immunoSEQ multiplex PCR was the method, and the copy in TCRdb shows in-frame clones only, minus some. The sample shows around 170,000 clones, approximately 88% of them seen only once. Sequencing input: peripheral blood. Receptors were obtained from a man in his sixties with acute or convalescent COVID-19.

In its sample, this clone was seen once. This sequence joins TRBV11-2 and TRBJ2-1, with D tentatively TRBD2 (6 bases). Per germline, CDR1 SGHAT and CDR2 FQNNGV. Trimming left V 0 bases short and J 7 bases short, with 7 bases between. This CDR3 region has 13 residues. CDR3 nucleotide sequence: TGTGCCAGCAGCTTAGAGCTAGCGAATGAGCAGTTCTTC. Its protein product is CASSLELANEQFF.

The chain has TRBV7-2 and TRBJ1-1; 8 nucleotides match TRBD1. This CDR3 has 16 amino acids. The trim removed 4 bases at V and 10 bases at J, leaving 17 bases unmatched. Germline-derived CDR1 and CDR2 are SGHTA and FQGNSA. This chain's CDR3 is CASSSQQTGAGIGAFF. The CDR3 DNA sequence: TGTGCCAGCAGCTCGCAACAGACAGGGGCGGGCATTGGAGCTTTCTTT.

V usage is TRBV6-2 or TRBV6-3 and J usage is TRBJ1-5; no clear D. This CDR3 spans 14 amino acids. Germline CDR1 and CDR2: MNHEY and SVGEGT. The V end was cut by 2 bases, the J end by 3 bases, with 8 bases between. CDR3 sequence reads: CASSYRGTNQPQHF. CDR3 coding DNA: TGTGCCAGCAGTTACCGGGGAACCAATCAGCCCCAGCATTTT.

CDR3 nucleotide sequence: TGCGCCAGCAGGAGATCGGCGGGGGGGACAGATACGCAGTATTTT. It translates to CASRRSAGGTDTQYF. The chain recombines TRBV4-1 with TRBJ2-3; 9 nucleotides agree with TRBD2. The CDR3 contains 15 residues. Trimming removed 6 bases from V and 3 bases from J; junction bases left unmatched: 7. Germline V gene lookup returns CDR1 MGHRA and CDR2 YSYEKL.